Listed below are T cell receptor beta chains from one sample, sequenced in a study of T cell responses to AZD1222 COVID-19 vaccine. Some clones are missing from TCRdb's copy, which holds only in-frame ones; the method was immunoSEQ multiplex PCR. The table records roughly 120,000 clones, about 88% of them present only once. The sequenced sample was peripheral blood, obtained on day 0 of AZD1222 vaccination. The source of these receptors is an adult in good health. Both conserved end residues are part of each CDR3. Each record gives: J gene, D gene, clone size, V gene, CDR3 DNA, CDR3 protein. D genes are given only for firm matches. Clone size appears in some rows only: once, few, many, or a class for an expanded clone.

TRBJ2-6	NA	NA	TRBV15	TGTGCCACCAGCTCAGGCCTTCTGAACTCTGGGGCCAACGTCCTGACTTTC	CATSSGLLNSGANVLTF
TRBJ2-6	TRBD2	NA	TRBV2	TGTGCCAGCAGTCGGGGGGCTGGGGCCAACGTCCTGACTTTC	CASSRGAGANVLTF
TRBJ1-4	NA	NA	TRBV7-7	TGTGCTAGCAGCTTAGAGTCCGGAGAAAAACTGTTTTTT	CASSLESGEKLFF
TRBJ2-7	NA	NA	TRBV6-5	TGTGCCACCAAAACACGGGTCGTTGAGCAGTACTTC	CATKTRVVEQYF
TRBJ2-7	TRBD1	NA	TRBV7-9	TGTGCCAGCAGTGCCCTGACAGGGTCCTACTACGAGCAGTACTTC	CASSALTGSYYEQYF
TRBJ1-2	NA	NA	TRBV9	TGTGCCAGCAGCGTAGTGACAGTTGATGGCTACACCTTC	CASSVVTVDGYTF
TRBJ2-2	NA	NA	TRBV11-3	TGTGCCAGCAGCTTTTGGGGAAAGGGGGAGCTGTTTTTT	CASSFWGKGELFF
TRBJ1-5	NA	once	TRBV18	TGTGCCAGCTCACCTACTTCCAATCAGCCCCAGCATTTT	CASSPTSNQPQHF
TRBJ2-5	TRBD2	NA	TRBV15	TGTGCCACCAGCCTTAGTATAGCGGGAGCAGAGACCCAGTACTTC	CATSLSIAGAETQYF
TRBJ1-4	NA	NA	TRBV6-1	TGTGCCAGCAGTGAGGGGCTAGGAAAACTGTTTTTT	CASSEGLGKLFF
TRBJ1-1	NA	NA	TRBV5-1	TGCGCCAGCAGCTTAGGGGGGAGAACTGAAGCTTTCTTT	CASSLGGRTEAFF
TRBJ1-1	NA	NA	TRBV6-5	TGTGCCAGCAGTTACTTTTTGGGCACTGAAGCTTTCTTT	CASSYFLGTEAFF
TRBJ1-6	NA	NA	TRBV27	TGTGCCAGCAGTTTATTTGGCCAGGGAATCTCACCCCTCCACTTT	CASSLFGQGISPLHF
TRBJ2-1	TRBD2	NA	TRBV11-2	TGTGCCAGCAGTCGGTCTAGCGGGGGCTCAACCAGCTCCTACAATGAGCAGTTCTTC	CASSRSSGGSTSSYNEQFF
TRBJ1-3	TRBD1	NA	TRBV3-1/TRBV3-2	TGTGCCAGCAGCGCTGGACAGGCGGGAAACACCATATATTTT	CASSAGQAGNTIYF